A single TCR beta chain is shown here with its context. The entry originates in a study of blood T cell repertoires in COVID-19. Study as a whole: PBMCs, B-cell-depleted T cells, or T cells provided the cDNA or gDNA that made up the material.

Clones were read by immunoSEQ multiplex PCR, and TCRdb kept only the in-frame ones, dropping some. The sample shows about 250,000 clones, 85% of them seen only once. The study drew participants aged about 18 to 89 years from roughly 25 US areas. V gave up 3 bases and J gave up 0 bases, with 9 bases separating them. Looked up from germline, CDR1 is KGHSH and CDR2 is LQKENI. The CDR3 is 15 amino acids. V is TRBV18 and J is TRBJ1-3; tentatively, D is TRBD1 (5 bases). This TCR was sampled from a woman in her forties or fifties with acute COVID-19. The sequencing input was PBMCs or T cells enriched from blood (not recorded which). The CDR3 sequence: CASSPTGSSGNTIYF. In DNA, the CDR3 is TGTGCCAGCTCACCTACAGGTTCCTCTGGAAACACCATATATTTT. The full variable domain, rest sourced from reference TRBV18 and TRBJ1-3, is NAGVMQNPRHLVRRRGQEARLRCSPMKGHSHVYWYRQLPEEGLKFMVYLQKENIIDESGMPKERFSAEFPKEGPSILRIQQVVRGDSAAYFCASSPTGSSGNTIYFGEGSWLTVV.